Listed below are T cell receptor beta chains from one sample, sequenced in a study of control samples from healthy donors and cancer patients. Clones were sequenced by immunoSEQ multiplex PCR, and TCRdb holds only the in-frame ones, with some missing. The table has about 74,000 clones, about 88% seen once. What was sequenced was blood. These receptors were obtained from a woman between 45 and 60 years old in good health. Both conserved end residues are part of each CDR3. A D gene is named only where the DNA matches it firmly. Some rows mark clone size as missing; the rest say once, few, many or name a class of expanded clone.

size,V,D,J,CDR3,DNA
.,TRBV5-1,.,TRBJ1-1,CASSLDTGWNTEAFF,TGCGCCAGCAGCTTGGATACCGGGTGGAACACTGAAGCTTTCTTT
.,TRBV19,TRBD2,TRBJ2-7,CASSSYLKRGAYEQYF,TGTGCCAGTAGCTCCTACCTAAAGCGGGGGGCCTACGAGCAGTACTTC
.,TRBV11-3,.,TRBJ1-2,CASSLGAIYGYTF,TGTGCCAGCAGCTTGGGGGCTATCTATGGCTACACCTTC
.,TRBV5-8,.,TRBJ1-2,CASSLGQTVNGYTF,TGTGCCAGCAGCTTGGGACAAACCGTTAATGGCTACACCTTC
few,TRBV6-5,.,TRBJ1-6,CASTGLDVSPLHF,TGTGCCAGCACAGGGCTGGATGTTTCACCCCTCCACTTT
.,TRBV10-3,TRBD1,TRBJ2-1,CAISGPGQGANEQFF,TGTGCCATCAGTGGACCGGGACAGGGGGCGAATGAGCAGTTCTTC
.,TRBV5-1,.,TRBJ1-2,CASSSGTLYGYTF,TGCGCCAGCAGCTCGGGAACGCTCTATGGCTACACCTTC
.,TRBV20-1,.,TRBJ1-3,CSASLLSSGNTIYF,TGCAGTGCTAGTCTACTTAGCTCTGGAAACACCATATATTTT
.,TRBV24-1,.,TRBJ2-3,CATSDLADTQYF,TGTGCCACCAGTGATCTAGCTGATACGCAGTATTTT
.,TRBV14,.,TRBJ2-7,CASSQVSYEQYF,TGTGCCAGCAGCCAAGTTTCCTACGAGCAGTACTTC